Listed here are 9 T cell receptor beta chains from one sample, sequenced in a study of blood T cell repertoires in COVID-19. Some clones are missing from TCRdb's copy, which holds only in-frame ones; the method was immunoSEQ multiplex PCR. The sample shows approximately 210,000 clones, about nine tenths of them seen only once. Sequenced material: peripheral blood. Receptor source: a man between 65 and 85 years old with acute or convalescent COVID-19.

The chain employs TRBV5-1 and TRBJ2-3; 15 bases are a match to TRBD2. Unmatched junction bases numbered 8, after V lost 2 bases and J lost 1 base. Germline lookup yields CDR1 SGHRS and CDR2 YFSETQ. The CDR3 length is 19 residues. The CDR3 region is CASSLGLAGGPRGTDTQYF. In nucleotides, the CDR3 is TGCGCCAGCAGCTTAGGACTAGCGGGAGGGCCTCGGGGCACAGATACGCAGTATTTT.

This clone was seen a single time. CDR3 bases: TGTGCCAGCAGTTACAGGGGAGAGCAGTTCTTC. Residues: CASSYRGEQFF. The V and J genes are TRBV6-5 and TRBJ2-1; the D gene is possibly TRBD1 (5 bases). Trimming stripped 2 bases from V and 10 bases from J, with 6 bases between. CDR1 is MNHEY and CDR2 is SVGAGI in the germline V gene. The CDR3 sequence is 11 residues long.

V is TRBV5-1 and J is TRBJ2-1; D call uncertain. The CDR3 is made up of 13 amino acids. Germline V gene data show CDR1 as SGHRS and CDR2 as YFSETQ. V lost 7 bases, J lost 6 bases, and 14 bases lay in between. The CDR3 DNA reads TGCGCCAGCCAACCTGGCGGCGGCAATGAGCAGTTCTTC. Its translation is CASQPGGGNEQFF. Looking up the rest from reference TRBV5-1 and TRBJ2-1 gives the full variable domain: KAGVTQTPRYLIKTRGQQVTLSCSPISGHRSVSWYQQTPGQGLQFLFEYFSETQRNKGNFPGRFSGRQFSNSRSEMNVSTLELGDSALYLCASQPGGGNEQFFGPGTRLTVL.

This clone was detected once. The chain carries TRBV19 and TRBJ2-7; 7 bases fit TRBD1. The length of the CDR3 is 15 residues. CDR1 is LNHDA, CDR2 SQIVND, per germline (reference sequence). V shed 5 bases, J shed 2 bases, and the junction held 9 bases outside the gene matches. Written as DNA, the CDR3 is TGTGCCAGTAGTGGGACCCGGACAGGAGCCTACGAGCAGTACTTC. The encoded protein is CASSGTRTGAYEQYF.

The chain links TRBV7-2 to TRBJ2-1; 7 bases map to TRBD1. V lost 2 bases, J lost 8 bases, and 3 bases stayed unmatched. Germline V gene sequence: CDR1 SGHTA, CDR2 FQGNSA. CDR3 size: 13 residues. CDR3 in DNA: TGTGCCAGCAGCTTAAACAGGGGATATGAGCAGTTCTTC. Translation gives CASSLNRGYEQFF.

The chain recombines TRBV5-4 with TRBJ2-5; the match to TRBD1 covers 9 bases. V shed 4 bases and J 4 bases; nucleotides not matched to a gene: 5. This CDR3 is built from 14 residues. Germline V gene data show CDR1 as SGHNT and CDR2 as YYREEE (reference sequence). The CDR3 DNA reads as TGTGCCAGCAGCCGCGACAGGGGGAGAGAGACCCAGTACTTC. Protein: CASSRDRGRETQYF.

The rearrangement links TRBV29-1 to TRBJ2-7; possibly TRBD1 for D (6 bases). The CDR3 spans 13 residues. The germline V gene encodes CDR1 SQVTM and CDR2 ANQGSEA. V was shortened by 5 bases and J by 1 base, with 12 bases between the two germline ends. The CDR3 DNA follows: TGCAGCGTTCGGGACACCCAGTCCTACGAGCAGTACTTC. It specifies CSVRDTQSYEQYF.

This chain links TRBV6-4 with TRBJ2-1; tentatively, D is TRBD1 (7 bases). CDR1 is MRHNA and CDR2 is SNTAGT in the germline V gene. Trimming left V 2 bases short and J 6 bases short, with 8 bases between. CDR3 size: 13 residues. The CDR3 nucleotides are TGTGCCAGCAGTGACCAGGGGGGCAATGAGCAGTTCTTC. Residues: CASSDQGGNEQFF.

This chain links TRBV27 with TRBJ1-5, with 7 bases that match TRBD1. Per the germline V gene, CDR1 is MNHEY and CDR2 is SMNVEV (reference sequence). The V gene end was trimmed by 6 bases and the J gene end by 3 bases; junction bases not matched to a gene: 17. The CDR3 is made up of 18 amino acids. CDR3 nucleotides: TGTGCCAGCAGCAAATTAACCGGGACAGTGAACTTCAATCAGCCCCAGCATTTT. This translates into CASSKLTGTVNFNQPQHF.